Given below is one T cell receptor beta chain in context. To make TCR beta libraries, researchers used iRepertoire HTBI primers and Arm-PCR of CDR3 regions. TCRdb used MiXCR to reprocess the multiplex PCR reads, holding one entry per CDR3 protein. The sample consists of some 500,000 distinct CDR3 sequences, about 14% of them appearing once. This entry is derived from a study of regulatory T cells in long-lasting Graves disease. Time point of the sample: newly diagnosed GD, antithyroid drugs for less than 3 months. The TCR library was made from RNA that had been extracted from PBMCs in TRIzol. CDR1 is LNHDA, CDR2 SQIVND, per germline (reference sequence). V shed 5 bases, J shed 2 bases, and the junction held 7 bases outside the gene matches. The CDR3 is 15 amino acids. The data also belong to a second study, concerning T cells in Graves' hyperthyroidism and ophthalmopathy.

The origin of this receptor is a man aged 25 to 45 with Graves disease. Material: peripheral blood mononuclear cells (PBMCs), obtained at new diagnosis, from a patient treated with antithyroid drugs. V and J are TRBV19 and TRBJ2-7, with 9 bases identical to TRBD1. The CDR3 region is CASSLGTGTTYEQYF. The CDR3 DNA is TGTGCCAGTAGTTTGGGGACAGGGACGACCTACGAGCAGTACTTC.